These 5 T cell receptor beta chains originate from one sample sequenced in a study of blood T cell repertoires in COVID-19. The data were produced by immunoSEQ multiplex PCR, yet TCRdb's version contains in-frame clones alone and is incomplete. Among approximately 100,000 clones listed, 89% were seen once. The specimen sequenced was peripheral blood. The receptors come from a woman aged 55-75 years with acute or convalescent COVID-19.

V usage is TRBV28 and J usage is TRBJ2-1; D gene uncertain. Trimming left V 8 bases short and J 4 bases short, with 6 bases between. Germline V gene data show CDR1 as MDHEN and CDR2 as SYDVKM. The CDR3 extends over 11 amino acids. The CDR3: CASLRYNEQFF. The CDR3 DNA follows: TGTGCCAGCCTCCGGTACAATGAGCAGTTCTTC.

This chain connects TRBV19 to TRBJ2-3; weak D call: TRBD1 (6 bases). The CDR3 loop spans 13 amino acids. V dropped 7 bases and J dropped 0 bases, with 8 bases sitting between them. Germline loops: CDR1 LNHDA, CDR2 SQIVND (reference sequence). The CDR3 loop is CASKGDSTDTQYF. The CDR3, as DNA: TGTGCCAGTAAGGGGGACAGCACAGATACGCAGTATTTT.

About this clone: One end of the junction fails to match germline, which may point to a read error. The rearrangement joins TRBV7-7 to TRBJ2-2; 9 positions agree with TRBD1. The CDR3 covers 16 residues. Germline assignment: CDR1 SSHAT and CDR2 FNYEAQ (reference sequence). The CDR3 loop is CASSLGTGIKSGELFF. CDR3 bases: TGTGCTAGCAGCTTAGGGACAGGGATAAAGAGCGGGGAGCTGTTTTTT.

This clone has just a few counts. The V gene is TRBV7-9, the J gene TRBJ1-4; maybe TRBD1 (5 bases). Germline V gene lookup returns CDR1 SEHNR and CDR2 FQNEAQ (reference sequence). The length of the CDR3 is 14 residues. V lost 1 base and J 2 bases, leaving 5 bases between the germline ends. The CDR3: CASSLGQTNEKLFF. The DNA for the CDR3 is TGTGCCAGCAGCTTAGGACAGACTAATGAAAAACTGTTTTTT.

This clone was detected only a few times. The chain combines TRBV5-4 with TRBJ2-7; 13 bases agree with TRBD2. The CDR3 is 18 residues long. With 5 bases clipped from V and 2 bases from J, the junction kept 13 bases outside the gene matches. The germline V gene has CDR1 SGHNT and CDR2 YYREEE (reference sequence). CDR3 sequence: CASSPGTSGVRQAYEQYF. For the CDR3, the DNA is TGTGCCAGCAGTCCTGGGACTAGCGGGGTTAGGCAGGCCTACGAGCAGTACTTC.